Presented here are 15 T cell receptor beta chains from one specimen sequenced in a study of CD8 T cells in Susac syndrome. After extraction with the RNeasy kit, roughly 0.45 to 1 ug of the RNA was reverse transcribed using random hexamers. TCRdb itself ran the immunoSEQ multiplex PCR reads through MiXCR, one entry per CDR3 protein. The table has around 160,000 distinct CDR3 sequences, around 94% seen once. Sequencing was carried out using CD4+ T cells from PBMCs. Receptors were obtained from a human donor in good health.

The rearrangement joins TRBV2 to TRBJ2-6; tentative D call: TRBD1 (6 bases). Trimming took off 8 bases at V and 0 bases at J, with 8 bases between the two ends. Germline CDR1 reads SNHLY; CDR2 reads FYNNEI. The CDR3 length is 14 residues. The CDR3 sequence: CASEGVSGANVLTF. The CDR3 DNA sequence: TGTGCCAGCGAGGGGGTCTCTGGGGCCAACGTCCTGACTTTC.

The chain combines TRBV21-1 with TRBJ2-1; TRBD2 is taken as the D call from the table, unchecked against the DNA. TRBV21-1 is labeled a pseudogene. This CDR3 is 13 amino acids long. The CDR3, as DNA: TGTGCCAGCGGCTGGCTAGTAGCGGGTGAGCAGTTCTTC. It translates to CASGWLVAGEQFF.

This chain uses TRBV12-3 or TRBV12-4 with TRBJ2-1; D remains ambiguous. This CDR3 spans 15 amino acids. The V end was cut by 8 bases, the J end by 0 bases, with 14 bases between. CDR3 DNA: TGTGCCAGCCGCACCACAGTTAGCTCCTACAATGAGCAGTTCTTC. Translating gives CASRTTVSSYNEQFF.

The chain links TRBV20-1 to TRBJ2-1, with TRBD2 matching over 12 bases. Germline V gene data show CDR1 as DFQATT and CDR2 as SNEGSKA (reference sequence). The CDR3 consists of 16 residues. V shed 1 base, J shed 4 bases, and the junction held 5 bases outside the gene matches. The CDR3 region has the DNA TGCAGTGCTAGAGTTGCTAGCGGGGGGGGTTACAATGAGCAGTTCTTC. Encoded protein: CSARVASGGGYNEQFF.

The J gene is TRBJ1-5, the V gene TRBV30; D is possibly TRBD1 (5 bases). CDR3 length: 14 residues. Per the germline V gene, CDR1 is GTSNPN and CDR2 is SVGIG (reference sequence). Trimming left V 2 bases short and J 2 bases short, with 10 bases between. CDR3 region: CAWSLQGGNQPQHF. For the CDR3, the DNA is TGTGCCTGGAGTCTTCAGGGCGGCAATCAGCCCCAGCATTTT.

Comments on this clonotype: The junction departs from the called germline gene at one end, perhaps through a read error. This rearrangement joins TRBV20-1 to TRBJ2-5; D could derive from TRBD1 or TRBD2 (5 bases each). Germline loops: CDR1 DFQATT, CDR2 SNEGSKA (reference sequence). This CDR3 is 14 amino acids long. The CDR3 DNA follows: TGCAGTGCTTCCCAGCCGGGACCTCAAGGGACCCAGTACTTC. Translating gives CSASQPGPQGTQYF.

This clonotype has a single count. The gene calls are TRBV20-1 and TRBJ1-5, with TRBD1 matching 9 bases. Trimming took 5 bases from V and 6 from J; bases not matched to a gene: 11. Germline CDR1 reads DFQATT; CDR2 reads SNEGSKA (reference sequence). The CDR3 is 15 amino acids. CDR3 amino acids: CSAENPGQGGQPQHF. For the CDR3, the DNA is TGCAGTGCTGAGAACCCGGGACAGGGAGGTCAGCCCCAGCATTTT.

The chain has TRBV6-6 and TRBJ1-4, with D perhaps TRBD1 (6 bases). This CDR3 is 16 amino acids long. Trimming cost V 0 bases and J 8 bases, with 16 bases left between them. In germline, CDR1 is MNHNY, CDR2 SVGAGI (reference sequence). In DNA, the CDR3 is TGTGCCAGCAGTTACTCGGCCTCAGGGGACGGGGAAAAACTGTTTTTT. Protein product: CASSYSASGDGEKLFF.

The rearrangement joins TRBV3-1 to TRBJ2-3; 10 positions match TRBD2. The CDR3 covers 15 residues. CDR1 and CDR2 from the germline V gene are LGHDT and YNNKEL (reference sequence). The ends lost 0 bases at V and 6 bases at J; junction bases unmatched: 3. DNA for the CDR3: TGTGCCAGCAGCCAAGACCAGACTAGCGGGGATACGCAGTATTTT. Its translation is CASSQDQTSGDTQYF.

This sequence joins TRBV3-1 and TRBJ2-1; no definite D call. The CDR3 loop spans 13 amino acids. The germline CDR1 and CDR2 sequences are LGHDT and YNNKEL (reference sequence). The germline V and J ends were trimmed by 10 bases and 8 bases, with 18 bases remaining between them. CDR3 sequence reads: CAISRPPGDEQFF. In DNA form, the CDR3 reads TGTGCCATCTCCCGCCCCCCGGGTGATGAGCAGTTCTTC.

The chain has TRBV7-2 and TRBJ2-5, with D maybe TRBD2 (5 bases). This CDR3 is built from 15 residues. Germline V gene sequence: CDR1 SGHTA, CDR2 FQGNSA. Trimming took 4 bases from V and 5 from J, leaving 17 bases between them. The CDR3 DNA is TGTGCCAGCAGCTCTCCACTAGGGTCCATCGAGACCCAGTACTTC. Protein: CASSSPLGSIETQYF.

This rearrangement joins TRBV6-5 to TRBJ2-7; D not resolved. This CDR3 has 12 amino acids. Germline assignment: CDR1 MNHEY and CDR2 SVGAGI. V was clipped by 2 bases and J by 6 bases, with 8 bases between them. The CDR3 sequence is CASSYIGSEQYF. The CDR3, as DNA: TGTGCCAGCAGTTACATCGGGTCCGAGCAGTACTTC.

The genes are TRBV24-1 and TRBJ2-7, with D unresolved. Germline CDR1 reads KGHDR; CDR2 reads SFDVKD. The CDR3 loop spans 12 amino acids. The ends were cut back, 2 bases at V and 6 bases at J, with 7 bases in the middle. CDR3 sequence reads: CATSDSAAEQYF. As DNA, the CDR3 is TGTGCCACCAGTGATTCGGCCGCCGAGCAGTACTTC.

The V and J genes are TRBV29-1 and TRBJ1-1; D uncertain. V was shortened by 4 bases and J by 1 base, with 10 bases between the two germline ends. This CDR3 has 13 amino acids. Per germline, CDR1 SQVTM and CDR2 ANQGSEA. The CDR3 protein is CSVVSLPNTEAFF. CDR3 nucleotide sequence: TGCAGCGTTGTAAGTTTACCGAACACTGAAGCTTTCTTT. Full variable domain (missing parts from reference TRBV29-1 and TRBJ1-1): SAVISQKPSRDICQRGTSLTIQCQVDSQVTMMFWYRQQPGQSLTLIATANQGSEATYESGFVIDKFPISRPNLTFSTLTVSNMSPEDSSIYLCSVVSLPNTEAFFGQGTRLTVV.

This chain joins TRBV10-3 and TRBJ2-1; 13 nucleotides line up with TRBD2. The V gene end was trimmed by 8 bases and the J gene end by 6 bases; junction bases not matched to a gene: 1. Germline loops: CDR1 ENHRY, CDR2 SYGVKD. This CDR3 has 13 amino acids. CDR3 loop: CAIGTSGVNEQFF. The CDR3 DNA is TGTGCCATCGGGACTAGCGGGGTCAATGAGCAGTTCTTC.